These T cell receptor beta chains were read from a single sample in a study of blood T cell repertoires in COVID-19. Measured with immunoSEQ multiplex PCR; TCRdb has only the in-frame clones, and not every one. The sample records roughly 80,000 clones, over 70% being singletons. Sequenced material: peripheral blood. The receptors shown here come from a human donor in a cohort sampled during active COVID-19. The CDR3 runs from the conserved cysteine through the conserved F or W. A D gene is named only where the DNA matches it firmly. Not all rows give a size; the values are once, few, many and, for expanded clones, a class.

v_call,clone_size,d_call,j_call,cdr3_aa,cdr3_nt
TRBV5-1,few,NA,TRBJ2-2,CASSLATGYTGELFF,TGCGCCAGCAGCTTGGCCACAGGGTACACCGGGGAGCTGTTTTTT
TRBV6-2/TRBV6-3,NA,NA,TRBJ2-7,CASSYGGALSYEQYF,TGTGCCAGCAGTTACGGTGGGGCCCTATCCTACGAGCAGTACTTC
TRBV27,NA,TRBD1,TRBJ1-6,CASSQGTGVSPLHF,TGTGCCAGCAGTCAGGGGACAGGGGTTTCACCCCTCCACTTT
TRBV6-6,NA,NA,TRBJ2-3,CATRGAGGTDTQYF,TGTGCAACCAGGGGGGCCGGGGGCACAGATACGCAGTATTTT
TRBV20-1,NA,TRBD2,TRBJ2-5,CSASRASGGETQYF,TGCAGTGCTAGTAGGGCTAGCGGGGGTGAGACCCAGTACTTC
TRBV28,NA,NA,TRBJ1-5,CASSLSPPSQPQHF,TGTGCCAGCAGTTTAAGCCCACCATCTCAGCCCCAGCATTTT
TRBV21-1,NA,NA,TRBJ2-6,CASSKIDSGGPSGANVLTF,TGTGCCAGCAGCAAAATAGATAGCGGGGGCCCCTCTGGGGCCAACGTCCTGACTTTC
TRBV5-4,NA,TRBD1,TRBJ2-7,CASSLAGTGSYEQYF,TGTGCCAGCAGCTTGGCCGGGACAGGGTCCTACGAGCAGTACTTC
TRBV6-5,NA,TRBD1,TRBJ1-6,CASRTGYNSPLHF,TGTGCCAGCAGGACAGGGTATAATTCACCCCTCCACTTT
TRBV5-1,NA,TRBD2,TRBJ2-1,CASSLGLAGFYNEQFF,TGCGCCAGCAGCTTAGGCCTAGCGGGCTTTTACAATGAGCAGTTCTTC
TRBV18,NA,TRBD1,TRBJ2-5,CASSPGTGQETQYF,TGTGCCAGCTCACCTGGGACAGGCCAAGAGACCCAGTACTTC
TRBV6-5,NA,TRBD1,TRBJ1-1,CASSRGQTANTEAFF,TGTGCCAGCAGCCGGGGACAGACAGCGAACACTGAAGCTTTCTTT
TRBV5-6,NA,TRBD2,TRBJ2-7,CASSLETSNEQYF,TGTGCCAGCAGCTTAGAGACTAGCAACGAGCAGTACTTC
TRBV28,NA,TRBD1,TRBJ1-1,CASSQQGGTEAFF,TGTGCCAGCAGTCAACAGGGGGGTACTGAAGCTTTCTTT
TRBV5-1,NA,NA,TRBJ1-1,CASSFKTGTNTEAFF,TGCGCCAGCAGCTTTAAGACAGGTACGAACACTGAAGCTTTCTTT
TRBV30,few,NA,TRBJ1-3,CAWSVRSYAGNTIYF,TGTGCCTGGAGTGTCAGGTCCTACGCGGGAAACACCATATATTTT
TRBV30,once,NA,TRBJ2-2,CAWSAGEAGELFF,TGTGCCTGGAGTGCAGGGGAAGCCGGGGAGCTGTTTTTT
TRBV4-3,NA,TRBD2,TRBJ2-7,CASSQDRARSGAHYEQYF,TGCGCCAGCAGCCAAGATAGGGCCAGGAGCGGGGCGCACTACGAGCAGTACTTC
TRBV4-1,NA,TRBD2,TRBJ2-7,CASSRAGGSDEQYF,TGCGCCAGCAGTAGAGCGGGGGGTTCCGACGAGCAGTACTTC
TRBV9,few,TRBD1,TRBJ1-3,CASSERDRVSGNTIYF,TGTGCCAGCAGCGAACGAGACAGGGTGTCTGGAAACACCATATATTTT
TRBV28,NA,NA,TRBJ1-1,CASSVITGYNTEAFF,TGTGCCAGCAGTGTAATTACAGGGTATAACACTGAAGCTTTCTTT
TRBV11-2,NA,NA,TRBJ1-1,CASSPTTYTEAFF,TGTGCCAGTAGCCCGACGACATATACTGAAGCTTTCTTT
TRBV3-1/TRBV3-2,NA,NA,TRBJ2-5,CASSRTPRQQETQYF,TGTGCCAGCAGCCGCACCCCCCGACAGCAAGAGACCCAGTACTTC
TRBV5-4,NA,NA,TRBJ1-4,CASSPGSGELFNEKLFF,TGTGCCAGCAGCCCGGGATCAGGGGAGCTTTTTAATGAAAAACTGTTTTTT
TRBV19,NA,TRBD2,TRBJ2-3,CASSKPSGGPTQYF,TGTGCCAGTAGTAAGCCCAGCGGGGGGCCTACGCAGTATTTT
TRBV5-1,NA,TRBD1,TRBJ2-5,CASSLGTVKETQYF,TGCGCCAGCAGCCTAGGGACAGTCAAAGAGACCCAGTACTTC
TRBV27,medium-sized,TRBD1,TRBJ1-2,CASSWAYRGANYGYTF,TGTGCCAGCAGCTGGGCCTACAGGGGAGCTAACTATGGCTACACCTTC
TRBV18,once,TRBD1,TRBJ2-7,CASSPRTGTAYEQYF,TGTGCCAGCTCACCCCGGACAGGGACCGCTTACGAGCAGTACTTC
TRBV2,few,TRBD2,TRBJ2-5,CASSTNGGGETQYF,TGTGCCAGCAGTACAAACGGGGGAGGGGAGACCCAGTACTTC
TRBV5-1,NA,TRBD1,TRBJ1-1,CASSSTGTGDTEAFF,TGCGCCAGCAGCTCGACAGGGACAGGAGACACTGAAGCTTTCTTT
TRBV6-2/TRBV6-3,NA,NA,TRBJ1-4,CASSFKFSTGEDEKLFF,TGTGCCAGCAGTTTCAAATTCTCAACAGGAGAAGATGAAAAACTGTTTTTT
TRBV10-1,NA,TRBD1,TRBJ1-1,CASSPRQGFEQGTEAFF,TGCGCCAGCAGTCCGAGACAGGGATTCGAGCAGGGCACTGAAGCTTTCTTT
TRBV30,NA,NA,TRBJ1-2,CACLKGGNNYGYTF,TGTGCCTGCTTGAAGGGAGGGAACAACTATGGCTACACCTTC
TRBV28,few,NA,TRBJ2-7,CASSSPSRLYEQYF,TGTGCCAGCAGTTCCCCTTCAAGACTCTACGAGCAGTACTTC
TRBV4-3,NA,TRBD2,TRBJ2-7,CASSQGAGGPLDEQYF,TGCGCCAGCAGCCAAGGGGCGGGGGGGCCTCTGGACGAGCAGTACTTC
TRBV7-2,NA,TRBD2,TRBJ2-6,CASSLVLGLATGANVLTF,TGTGCCAGCAGCTTAGTTTTAGGACTAGCGACCGGGGCCAACGTCCTGACTTTC
TRBV5-1,NA,TRBD1,TRBJ1-2,CASSPDRVTDYGYTF,TGCGCCAGCAGCCCCGACAGGGTAACGGACTATGGCTACACCTTC
TRBV3-1/TRBV3-2,NA,TRBD2,TRBJ2-3,CASSQVGGGPTDTQYF,TGTGCCAGCAGCCAAGTAGGCGGGGGGCCCACAGATACGCAGTATTTT
TRBV7-9,NA,TRBD1,TRBJ1-4,CASSPRTGGNGYLNEKLFF,TGTGCCAGCAGCCCGCGGACAGGGGGTAACGGTTACTTAAATGAAAAACTGTTTTTT